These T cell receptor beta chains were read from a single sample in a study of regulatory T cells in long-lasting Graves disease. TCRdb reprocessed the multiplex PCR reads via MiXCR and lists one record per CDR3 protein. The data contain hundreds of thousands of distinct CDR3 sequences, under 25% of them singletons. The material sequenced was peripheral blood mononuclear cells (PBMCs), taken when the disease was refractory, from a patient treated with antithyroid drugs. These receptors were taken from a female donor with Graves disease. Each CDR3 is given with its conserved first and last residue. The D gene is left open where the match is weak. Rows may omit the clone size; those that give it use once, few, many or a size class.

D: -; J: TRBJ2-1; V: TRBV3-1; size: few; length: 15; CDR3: CASSQGTRGGNEQFF; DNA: TGTGCCAGCAGCCAAGGTACCAGGGGGGGTAATGAGCAGTTCTTC
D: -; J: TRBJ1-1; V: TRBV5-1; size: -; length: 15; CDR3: CASSLIVSGNTEAFF; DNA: TGCGCCAGCAGCCTCATAGTGTCGGGGAACACTGAAGCTTTCTTT
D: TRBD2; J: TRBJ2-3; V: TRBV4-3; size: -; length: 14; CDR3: CASSQLAGEGTQYF; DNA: TGCGCCAGCAGCCAACTAGCGGGAGAGGGTACGCAGTATTTT
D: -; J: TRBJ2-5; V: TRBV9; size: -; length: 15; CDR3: CASSARGGFGETQYF; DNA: TGTGCCAGCAGCGCCAGAGGGGGGTTTGGGGAGACCCAGTACTTC
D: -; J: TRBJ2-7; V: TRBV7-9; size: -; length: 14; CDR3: CASSLDRWGPEQYF; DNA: TGTGCCAGCAGCTTAGATCGTTGGGGTCCCGAGCAGTACTTC
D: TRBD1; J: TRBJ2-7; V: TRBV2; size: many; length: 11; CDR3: CASRTGGEQYF; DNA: TGTGCCAGCAGGACAGGGGGCGAGCAGTACTTC
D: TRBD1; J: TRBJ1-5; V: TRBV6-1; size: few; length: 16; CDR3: CASSIATGGTNQPQHF; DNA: TGTGCCAGCAGCATAGCCACAGGGGGCACAAATCAGCCCCAGCATTTT
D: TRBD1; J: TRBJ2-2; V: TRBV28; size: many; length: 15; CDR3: CASSSRQGFAGELFF; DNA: TGTGCCAGCAGTTCACGACAGGGGTTCGCCGGGGAGCTGTTTTTT
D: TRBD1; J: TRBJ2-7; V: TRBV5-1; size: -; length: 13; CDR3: CASSGTGGDEQYF; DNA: TGCGCCAGCAGCGGAACAGGGGGTGACGAGCAGTACTTC
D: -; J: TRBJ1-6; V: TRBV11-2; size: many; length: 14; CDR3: CASSFNLGDSPLHF; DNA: TGTGCCAGCAGCTTCAACCTCGGGGATTCACCCCTCCACTTT
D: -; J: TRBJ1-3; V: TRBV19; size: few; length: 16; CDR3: CASSVDSSKLGNTIYF; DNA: TGTGCCAGTAGTGTCGACAGCTCGAAGCTTGGAAACACCATATATTTT
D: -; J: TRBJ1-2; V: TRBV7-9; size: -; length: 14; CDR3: CASRPTTVNYGYTF; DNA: TGTGCCAGCAGACCCACCACAGTTAACTATGGCTACACCTTC
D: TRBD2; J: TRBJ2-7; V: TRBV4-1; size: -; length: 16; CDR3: CASSQVSGLASYEQYF; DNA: TGCGCCAGCAGCCAAGTATCGGGACTAGCGAGTTACGAGCAGTACTTC
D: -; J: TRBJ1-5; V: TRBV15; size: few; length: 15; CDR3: CATSRVRSGGQPQHF; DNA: TGTGCCACCAGCAGAGTGAGGAGTGGTGGTCAGCCCCAGCATTTT
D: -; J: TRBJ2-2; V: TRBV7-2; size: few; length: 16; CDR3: CASSPNRGTHTGELFF; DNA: TGTGCCAGCAGCCCAAATCGGGGGACCCACACCGGGGAGCTGTTTTTT